This T cell receptor (beta chain) was profiled in a study of cytomegalovirus exposure and HLA in healthy donors. Whole-study results and caveats: Despite most TCR sequences being rare, some public TCRs occurred in many donors. Indistinguishable V segments such as TRBV6-2 and TRBV6-3 were excluded.

The CDR3 consists of 18 residues. Trimming cost V 0 bases and J 9 bases; bases outside gene matches: 9. Germline CDR1 and CDR2: MGHRA and YSYEKL. The PCR ran on 60 Vbeta and 13 Jbeta primers. Measured with immunoSEQ multiplex PCR; TCRdb has only the in-frame clones, and not every one. The repertoire holds some 150,000 clones, with roughly 80% as singletons. To note about this clone: Its antigen remains unidentified.

V gene TRBV4-1 combines with J gene TRBJ2-1, with 15 bases lining up with TRBD2. Input material: PBMCs. The source of this sequence is a woman in her forties in good health and CMV-seropositive. This CDR3 reads CASSQDGGLAGGGGEQFF. The CDR3 DNA reads TGCGCCAGCAGCCAAGATGGGGGACTAGCGGGGGGCGGCGGTGAGCAGTTCTTC.